Each of the 3 T cell receptor beta chains below was sequenced from the same sample in a study of cytomegalovirus exposure and HLA in healthy donors. Amplification used 60 Vbeta primers and 13 Jbeta primers. Assay: immunoSEQ multiplex PCR; the TCRdb copy retains only in-frame clones and omits some. The data hold about 210,000 clones, with 75% to 85% observed a single time. Sequenced sample: PBMCs. Receptors originate from a woman aged 25 to 45 in good health and CMV-seropositive.

The V gene is TRBV19, the J gene TRBJ1-5, with 7 nucleotides matching TRBD1. The CDR3 is 16 residues long. Per germline, CDR1 LNHDA and CDR2 SQIVND (reference sequence). V was clipped by 5 bases and J by 4 bases; unmatched bases: 11. The CDR3: CASSWARQGVNQPQHF. In nucleotides, the CDR3 is TGTGCCAGTAGTTGGGCGCGACAGGGAGTTAATCAGCCCCAGCATTTT.

The chain couples TRBV21-1 to TRBJ2-7; the D segment call TRBD1 is taken from the table without a DNA check. TRBV21-1 is annotated as a pseudogene. The CDR3 totals 15 residues. DNA of the CDR3: TGTGCCAGCAGCAAACCCAAAGACAAAGGGGACGAGCAGTACTTC. It yields the protein CASSKPKDKGDEQYF.

V usage is TRBV11-2 and J usage is TRBJ1-6; 8 positions match TRBD1. The germline gives CDR1 SGHAT, CDR2 FQNNGV. V gave up 5 bases and J gave up 10 bases; unmatched junction bases: 10. CDR3 size: 15 residues. The CDR3 DNA reads TGTGCCAGCAGCCGCGGACAGGGAGGACGCTCACCCCTCCACTTT. Protein: CASSRGQGGRSPLHF. Full variable domain (outside the CDR3, taken from reference TRBV11-2 and TRBJ1-6): EAGVAQSPRYKIIEKRQSVAFWCNPISGHATLYWYQQILGQGPKLLIQFQNNGVVDDSQLPKDRFSAERLKGVDSTLKIQPAKLEDSAVYLCASSRGQGGRSPLHFGNGTRLTVT.